This is a list of T cell receptor beta chains from one sample in a study of blood T cell repertoires in COVID-19. Data came from immunoSEQ multiplex PCR; TCRdb stores just in-frame clones and leaves some out. There are some 160,000 clones in the sample; 70% to 90% occur only once, and less than 3% lies in the top ten. Material for sequencing was peripheral blood. The receptors stem from a man aged 60 to 69 with acute or convalescent COVID-19. The CDR3 runs from the conserved cysteine through the conserved F or W. The order of the fields is V gene, D gene, J gene, clone size, CDR3 DNA, CDR3 protein. A D gene is named only where the DNA matches it firmly. Size is omitted from some rows. Given values are once, few, many or a class for expanded clones.

v_gene: TRBV3-1/TRBV3-2; d_gene: TRBD2; j_gene: TRBJ2-3; abundance: -; CDR3nt: TGTGCCAGCAGCCAAGATAGGCTAGCGGGGTCGGATACGCAGTATTTT; CDR3aa: CASSQDRLAGSDTQYF
v_gene: TRBV6-1; d_gene: TRBD1; j_gene: TRBJ2-7; abundance: -; CDR3nt: TGTGCCAGCAGTGAACGTGACAGGGGGGCTTTTCGGGGGCAGTACTTC; CDR3aa: CASSERDRGAFRGQYF
v_gene: TRBV7-9; d_gene: -; j_gene: TRBJ2-7; abundance: -; CDR3nt: TGTGCCAGCAGCTTGGGGGCCTTGGAGCAGTACTTC; CDR3aa: CASSLGALEQYF
v_gene: TRBV12-5; d_gene: TRBD1; j_gene: TRBJ1-4; abundance: -; CDR3nt: TGTGCTAGTGGGACAGGGGATTTTAATGAAAAACTGTTTTTT; CDR3aa: CASGTGDFNEKLFF
v_gene: TRBV4-1; d_gene: -; j_gene: TRBJ2-2; abundance: -; CDR3nt: TGCGCCAGCAGCCAAGGCCGGGGGAGCACCGGGGAGCTGTTTTTT; CDR3aa: CASSQGRGSTGELFF
v_gene: TRBV12-5; d_gene: TRBD2; j_gene: TRBJ2-3; abundance: -; CDR3nt: TGTGCTAGTGGTTTCGAGCGGGGGGGCTTAGATACGCAGTATTTT; CDR3aa: CASGFERGGLDTQYF
v_gene: TRBV20-1; d_gene: -; j_gene: TRBJ1-2; abundance: -; CDR3nt: TGCAGTACCAGGGTTGACTATGGCTACACCTTC; CDR3aa: CSTRVDYGYTF
v_gene: TRBV11-2; d_gene: -; j_gene: TRBJ1-3; abundance: -; CDR3nt: TGTGCCAGCAGCTCCCAGAGGCCACGCAGTTTCTCTGGAAACACCATATATTTT; CDR3aa: CASSSQRPRSFSGNTIYF
v_gene: TRBV2; d_gene: -; j_gene: TRBJ1-2; abundance: -; CDR3nt: TGTGCCAGCAGTGAGGAGACAGCCTATGGCTACACCTTC; CDR3aa: CASSEETAYGYTF
v_gene: TRBV12-3/TRBV12-4; d_gene: TRBD1; j_gene: TRBJ1-1; abundance: -; CDR3nt: TGTGCCAGCAGTTTATCGGGACAGGGAAAAGCTTTCTTT; CDR3aa: CASSLSGQGKAFF
v_gene: TRBV19; d_gene: -; j_gene: TRBJ1-2; abundance: -; CDR3nt: TGTGCCAGTAGTATAGGGCCGGGACAAAGTTCTAACTATGGCTACACCTTC; CDR3aa: CASSIGPGQSSNYGYTF
v_gene: TRBV6-2/TRBV6-3; d_gene: TRBD1; j_gene: TRBJ1-3; abundance: -; CDR3nt: TGTGCCAGCAGTTCTTGGACAGGGGGCGTCGGAAACACCATATATTTT; CDR3aa: CASSSWTGGVGNTIYF
v_gene: TRBV7-6; d_gene: TRBD1; j_gene: TRBJ1-1; abundance: -; CDR3nt: TGTGCCAGCAGCTCAACAGGGGTCACTGAAGCTTTCTTT; CDR3aa: CASSSTGVTEAFF
v_gene: TRBV6-6; d_gene: -; j_gene: TRBJ2-2; abundance: -; CDR3nt: TGTGCCAGCAGTTTAGGCCGGACTACTAACACCGGGGAGCTGTTTTTT; CDR3aa: CASSLGRTTNTGELFF
v_gene: TRBV11-2; d_gene: -; j_gene: TRBJ2-4; abundance: -; CDR3nt: TGTGCCAGCAGCTTAGTGAAGGGGTTAAACATTCAGTACTTC; CDR3aa: CASSLVKGLNIQYF
v_gene: TRBV11-3; d_gene: -; j_gene: TRBJ2-1; abundance: -; CDR3nt: TGTGCCAGCAGCTTAGGGGTGTGGGCAGAGCCCTACAATGAGCAGTTCTTC; CDR3aa: CASSLGVWAEPYNEQFF
v_gene: TRBV5-8; d_gene: TRBD1; j_gene: TRBJ1-4; abundance: -; CDR3nt: TGTGCCAGCAGCTCCGGGACAGACTCTGCCGGTAATGAAAAACTGTTTTTT; CDR3aa: CASSSGTDSAGNEKLFF
v_gene: TRBV7-8; d_gene: TRBD1; j_gene: TRBJ1-2; abundance: -; CDR3nt: TGTGCCAGCAGCAAGCCGACAGGGAATGGCTACACCTTC; CDR3aa: CASSKPTGNGYTF
v_gene: TRBV6-5; d_gene: -; j_gene: TRBJ1-6; abundance: -; CDR3nt: TGTGCCAGCATTGCCAGGGGATATAATAATTCACCCCTCCACTTT; CDR3aa: CASIARGYNNSPLHF
v_gene: TRBV11-2; d_gene: TRBD1; j_gene: TRBJ1-1; abundance: -; CDR3nt: TGTGCCAGCAGCTTTTCCGGGACAGCCAACACTGAAGCTTTCTTT; CDR3aa: CASSFSGTANTEAFF
v_gene: TRBV6-5; d_gene: TRBD1; j_gene: TRBJ1-3; abundance: -; CDR3nt: TGTGCCAGCAGGGCTAGGACAGGGCCGGGAAACACCATATATTTT; CDR3aa: CASRARTGPGNTIYF
v_gene: TRBV20-1; d_gene: TRBD2; j_gene: TRBJ2-1; abundance: few; CDR3nt: TGCAGTGCTGGCGGGGGGAACCTACAGTTCTTC; CDR3aa: CSAGGGNLQFF